A selection of T cell receptor beta chains follows, all from one sample in a study of cytomegalovirus exposure and HLA in healthy donors. Sequencing was performed with immunoSEQ multiplex PCR; in TCRdb, only in-frame clones are kept and a portion is missing. The table lists around 200,000 clones, around 77% of them singletons. The specimen sequenced was PBMCs. The receptors come from a woman in her twenties or thirties in good health and CMV-seropositive. Both conserved end residues are part of each CDR3. Fields, in order: J gene, clone size, V gene, D gene, CDR3 protein, CDR3 DNA. D genes are given only for firm matches. Clone size is stated in some rows and not others, as once, few, many or a class when expanded.

j_call: TRBJ1-2
clone_size: -
v_call: TRBV30
d_call: -
cdr3_aa: CAWSLNRANYGYTF
cdr3_nt: TGTGCCTGGAGTTTAAACAGAGCTAACTATGGCTACACCTTC

j_call: TRBJ2-6
clone_size: once
v_call: TRBV9
d_call: -
cdr3_aa: CASSVGGPRSGANVLTF
cdr3_nt: TGTGCCAGCAGCGTAGGAGGCCCCCGCTCTGGGGCCAACGTCCTGACTTTC

j_call: TRBJ1-1
clone_size: -
v_call: TRBV19
d_call: -
cdr3_aa: CASSVQRNTEAFF
cdr3_nt: TGTGCCAGTAGTGTTCAGCGGAACACTGAAGCTTTCTTT

j_call: TRBJ2-7
clone_size: once
v_call: TRBV28
d_call: TRBD1
cdr3_aa: CASRRQGSSYEQYF
cdr3_nt: TGTGCCAGCAGAAGACAGGGGAGCTCCTACGAGCAGTACTTC

j_call: TRBJ2-2
clone_size: -
v_call: TRBV6-5
d_call: -
cdr3_aa: CASSYSVQTGELFF
cdr3_nt: TGTGCCAGCAGTTACTCCGTGCAGACCGGGGAGCTGTTTTTT

j_call: TRBJ1-2
clone_size: -
v_call: TRBV27
d_call: -
cdr3_aa: CASRFGTNYGYTF
cdr3_nt: TGTGCCAGCAGATTCGGGACTAACTATGGCTACACCTTC

j_call: TRBJ1-2
clone_size: -
v_call: TRBV10-2
d_call: TRBD1
cdr3_aa: CASSERETGFGYTF
cdr3_nt: TGCGCCAGCAGTGAGAGGGAGACAGGGTTTGGCTACACCTTC

j_call: TRBJ1-5
clone_size: few
v_call: TRBV19
d_call: TRBD1
cdr3_aa: CASSTTGGNQPQHF
cdr3_nt: TGTGCCAGTAGTACGACAGGGGGTAATCAGCCCCAGCATTTT

j_call: TRBJ2-5
clone_size: -
v_call: TRBV27
d_call: TRBD1
cdr3_aa: CASSPDRGRQETQYF
cdr3_nt: TGTGCCAGCAGTCCCGACAGGGGGAGACAAGAGACCCAGTACTTC

j_call: TRBJ2-5
clone_size: -
v_call: TRBV30
d_call: -
cdr3_aa: CAWSAGWEQYF
cdr3_nt: TGTGCCTGGAGTGCGGGATGGGAGCAGTACTTC

j_call: TRBJ1-2
clone_size: -
v_call: TRBV18
d_call: TRBD1
cdr3_aa: CASSPMIGGQESGYTF
cdr3_nt: TGTGCCAGCTCACCGATGATAGGGGGCCAGGAGAGCGGCTACACCTTC

j_call: TRBJ1-6
clone_size: -
v_call: TRBV10-3
d_call: TRBD1
cdr3_aa: CAIGETGTAYSPLHF
cdr3_nt: TGTGCCATCGGGGAAACCGGGACAGCATATTCACCCCTCCACTTT

j_call: TRBJ1-1
clone_size: -
v_call: TRBV19
d_call: TRBD1
cdr3_aa: CASSARGMNTEAFF
cdr3_nt: TGTGCCAGTAGTGCCAGGGGGATGAACACTGAAGCTTTCTTT

j_call: TRBJ1-1
clone_size: -
v_call: TRBV29-1
d_call: -
cdr3_aa: CSVSVDMNTEAFF
cdr3_nt: TGCAGCGTTAGCGTGGACATGAACACTGAAGCTTTCTTT

j_call: TRBJ1-4
clone_size: -
v_call: TRBV11-2
d_call: TRBD1
cdr3_aa: CASSTGALEKLFF
cdr3_nt: TGTGCCAGCAGCACAGGGGCTCTAGAAAAACTGTTTTTT

j_call: TRBJ1-1
clone_size: few
v_call: TRBV5-6
d_call: -
cdr3_aa: CASSADPTGNTEAFF
cdr3_nt: TGTGCCAGCAGCGCGGACCCGACAGGGAACACTGAAGCTTTCTTT

j_call: TRBJ2-7
clone_size: -
v_call: TRBV18
d_call: TRBD1
cdr3_aa: CASSPLDRVQSEQYF
cdr3_nt: TGTGCCAGCTCACCCCTTGACAGGGTTCAAAGCGAGCAGTACTTC

j_call: TRBJ1-1
clone_size: -
v_call: TRBV5-1
d_call: -
cdr3_aa: CASSLGPGARTEAFF
cdr3_nt: TGCGCCAGCAGCTTGGGACCAGGGGCGCGAACTGAAGCTTTCTTT

j_call: TRBJ2-7
clone_size: -
v_call: TRBV19
d_call: -
cdr3_aa: CASGSGREQYF
cdr3_nt: TGTGCCAGTGGGAGTGGCCGGGAGCAGTACTTC

j_call: TRBJ1-2
clone_size: -
v_call: TRBV5-4
d_call: -
cdr3_aa: CASSLRGGVSYTF
cdr3_nt: TGTGCCAGCAGCTTGCGCGGGGGGGTGAGCTACACCTTC

j_call: TRBJ2-1
clone_size: many
v_call: TRBV4-3
d_call: -
cdr3_aa: CASSHMTGVGNEQFF
cdr3_nt: TGCGCCAGCAGCCATATGACAGGAGTAGGCAATGAGCAGTTCTTC

j_call: TRBJ2-2
clone_size: few
v_call: TRBV9
d_call: -
cdr3_aa: CASSVGGSNTGELFF
cdr3_nt: TGTGCCAGCAGCGTAGGAGGTTCGAACACCGGGGAGCTGTTTTTT

j_call: TRBJ2-5
clone_size: few
v_call: TRBV7-9
d_call: -
cdr3_aa: CASSLSKETQYF
cdr3_nt: TGTGCCAGCAGCTTATCCAAAGAGACCCAGTACTTC

j_call: TRBJ1-6
clone_size: -
v_call: TRBV4-3
d_call: -
cdr3_aa: CASSQDRQGYSPLHF
cdr3_nt: TGCGCCAGCAGCCAAGATCGGCAGGGGTATTCACCCCTCCACTTT

j_call: TRBJ2-7
clone_size: -
v_call: TRBV5-1
d_call: TRBD2
cdr3_aa: CASSPELAGGIDEQYF
cdr3_nt: TGCGCCAGCAGCCCCGAATTAGCGGGAGGGATCGACGAGCAGTACTTC

j_call: TRBJ2-7
clone_size: -
v_call: TRBV25-1
d_call: -
cdr3_aa: CASAGQGGTREQYF
cdr3_nt: TGTGCCAGCGCGGGGCAGGGGGGAACTCGCGAGCAGTACTTC

j_call: TRBJ2-2
clone_size: -
v_call: TRBV11-3
d_call: -
cdr3_aa: CASSLDLPLQGTGELFF
cdr3_nt: TGTGCCAGCAGCTTAGATCTCCCTTTACAGGGTACCGGGGAGCTGTTTTTT

j_call: TRBJ2-3
clone_size: -
v_call: TRBV30
d_call: -
cdr3_aa: CAWSAYYTDTQYF
cdr3_nt: TGTGCCTGGAGCGCCTATTACACAGATACGCAGTATTTT

j_call: TRBJ1-1
clone_size: -
v_call: TRBV6-4
d_call: TRBD1
cdr3_aa: CASSHGQGTEAFF
cdr3_nt: TGTGCCAGCAGTCATGGACAGGGGACTGAAGCTTTCTTT

j_call: TRBJ1-2
clone_size: -
v_call: TRBV28
d_call: -
cdr3_aa: CASRVREMGGYTF
cdr3_nt: TGTGCCAGCAGGGTCCGGGAGATGGGAGGCTACACCTTC

j_call: TRBJ1-2
clone_size: -
v_call: TRBV29-1
d_call: -
cdr3_aa: CSVVSADRAGYTF
cdr3_nt: TGCAGCGTTGTTAGCGCGGACAGAGCGGGCTACACCTTC

j_call: TRBJ2-7
clone_size: -
v_call: TRBV6-5
d_call: -
cdr3_aa: CASRTTGIYEQYF
cdr3_nt: TGTGCCAGCCGTACAACAGGGATTTACGAGCAGTACTTC

j_call: TRBJ2-2
clone_size: -
v_call: TRBV25-1
d_call: TRBD1
cdr3_aa: CASSEPGTGSAGELFF
cdr3_nt: TGTGCCAGCAGTGAACCCGGGACAGGGAGTGCCGGGGAGCTGTTTTTT

j_call: TRBJ1-1
clone_size: few
v_call: TRBV7-2
d_call: -
cdr3_aa: CASSLSRANTEAFF
cdr3_nt: TGTGCCAGCAGCTTAAGCAGGGCCAACACTGAAGCTTTCTTT

j_call: TRBJ2-7
clone_size: -
v_call: TRBV4-3
d_call: -
cdr3_aa: CASSQDPRDEQYF
cdr3_nt: TGCGCCAGCAGCCAAGATCCCAGGGACGAGCAGTACTTC

j_call: TRBJ1-1
clone_size: -
v_call: TRBV6-1
d_call: -
cdr3_aa: CASRAGTPNTEAFF
cdr3_nt: TGTGCCAGCAGGGCCGGGACACCAAACACTGAAGCTTTCTTT

j_call: TRBJ1-5
clone_size: -
v_call: TRBV5-6
d_call: TRBD1
cdr3_aa: CASSLRTGGLYSNQPQHF
cdr3_nt: TGTGCCAGCAGCTTGCGGACAGGGGGCCTTTATAGCAATCAGCCCCAGCATTTT

j_call: TRBJ1-5
clone_size: -
v_call: TRBV28
d_call: -
cdr3_aa: CASSLWGLGSQHF
cdr3_nt: TGTGCCAGCAGCTTATGGGGGCTTGGGTCCCAGCATTTT

j_call: TRBJ2-1
clone_size: -
v_call: TRBV10-3
d_call: -
cdr3_aa: CAISSGQSDNNEQFF
cdr3_nt: TGTGCCATCAGTTCGGGACAAAGCGATAACAATGAGCAGTTCTTC